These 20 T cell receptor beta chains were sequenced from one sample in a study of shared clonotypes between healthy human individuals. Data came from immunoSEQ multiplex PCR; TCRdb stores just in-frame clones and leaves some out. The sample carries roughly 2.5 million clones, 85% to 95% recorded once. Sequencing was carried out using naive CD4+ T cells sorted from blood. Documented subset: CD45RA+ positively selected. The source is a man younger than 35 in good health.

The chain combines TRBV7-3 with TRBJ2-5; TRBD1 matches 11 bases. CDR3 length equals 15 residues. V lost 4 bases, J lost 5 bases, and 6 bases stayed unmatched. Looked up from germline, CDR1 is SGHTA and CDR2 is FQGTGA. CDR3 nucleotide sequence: TGTGCCAGCAGCTCCGGACAGGGGGCTAGGGAGACCCAGTACTTC. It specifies CASSSGQGARETQYF.

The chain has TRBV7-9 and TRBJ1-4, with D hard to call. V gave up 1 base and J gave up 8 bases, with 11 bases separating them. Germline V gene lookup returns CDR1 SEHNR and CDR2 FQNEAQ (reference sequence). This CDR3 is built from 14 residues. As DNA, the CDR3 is TGTGCCAGCAGCTTAGGCGAGCCCCTAGAAAAACTGTTTTTT. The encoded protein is CASSLGEPLEKLFF.

CDR3 protein: CASSPLRSVGGELFF. CDR3 nucleotides: TGTGCCAGCTCACCACTACGCAGCGTTGGCGGGGAGCTGTTTTTT. This sequence joins TRBV18 and TRBJ2-2; D call uncertain. Germline CDR1 is KGHSH and CDR2 is LQKENI. The V end was cut by 1 base, the J end by 7 bases, with 13 bases between. This CDR3 contains 15 residues.

CDR3 residues: CASSDSGEAGEGKETQYF. CDR3 DNA: TGCGCCAGCAGTGATAGTGGTGAGGCGGGAGAAGGTAAGGAGACCCAGTACTTC. This chain joins TRBV10-1 and TRBJ2-5; 7 nucleotides align to TRBD2. This CDR3 contains 18 residues. V dropped 3 bases and J dropped 5; count of bases not matched to a gene: 18. CDR1 and CDR2 from the germline V gene are WNHNN and SYGVQD (reference sequence).

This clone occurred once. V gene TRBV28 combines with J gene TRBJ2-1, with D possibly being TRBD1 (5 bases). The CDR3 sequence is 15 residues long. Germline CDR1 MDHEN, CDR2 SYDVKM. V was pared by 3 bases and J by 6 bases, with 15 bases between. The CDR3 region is CASSLSGTGVNEQFF. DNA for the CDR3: TGTGCCAGCAGTTTGTCCGGCACAGGTGTCAATGAGCAGTTCTTC. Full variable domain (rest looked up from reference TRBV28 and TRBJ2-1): DVKVTQSSRYLVKRTGEKVFLECVQDMDHENMFWYRQDPGLGLRLIYFSYDVKMKEKGDIPEGYSVSREKKERFSLILESASTNQTSMYLCASSLSGTGVNEQFFGPGTRLTVL.

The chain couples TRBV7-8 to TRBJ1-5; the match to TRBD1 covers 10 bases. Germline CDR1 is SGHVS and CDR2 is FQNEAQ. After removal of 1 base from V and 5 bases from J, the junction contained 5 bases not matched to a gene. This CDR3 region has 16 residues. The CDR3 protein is CASSLEGQGMYQPQHF. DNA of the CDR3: TGTGCCAGCAGCTTAGAGGGACAGGGGATGTATCAGCCCCAGCATTTT.

CDR3: CASSRWAGLDSPLHF. CDR3 nucleotide sequence: TGTGCCAGCAGTCGATGGGCGGGGCTAGATTCACCCCTCCACTTT. The chain has TRBV6-1 and TRBJ1-6; a weak D match, TRBD1 (5 bases). Trimming cost V 5 bases and J 8 bases, with 16 bases left between them. The V gene's germline CDR1 is MNHNS and CDR2 SASEGT. This CDR3 is 15 amino acids long.

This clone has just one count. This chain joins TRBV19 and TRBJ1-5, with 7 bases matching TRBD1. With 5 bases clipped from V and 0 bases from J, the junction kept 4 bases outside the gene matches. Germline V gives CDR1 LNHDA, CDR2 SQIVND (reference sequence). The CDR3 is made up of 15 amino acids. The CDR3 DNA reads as TGTGCCAGTAGTCCCCGACAGGGTAGCAATCAGCCCCAGCATTTT. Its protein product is CASSPRQGSNQPQHF.

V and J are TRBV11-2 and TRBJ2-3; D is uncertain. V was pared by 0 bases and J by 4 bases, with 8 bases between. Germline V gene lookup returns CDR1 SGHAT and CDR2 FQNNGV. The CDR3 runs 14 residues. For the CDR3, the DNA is TGTGCCAGCAGCTTAGATTCAGTCGCAGATACGCAGTATTTT. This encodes CASSLDSVADTQYF.

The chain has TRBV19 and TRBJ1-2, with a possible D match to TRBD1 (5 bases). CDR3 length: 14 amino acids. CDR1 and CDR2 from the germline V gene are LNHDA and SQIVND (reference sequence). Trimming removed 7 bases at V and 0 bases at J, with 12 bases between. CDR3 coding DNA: TGTGCCAGTACCCTCAGGGAAGCTAACTATGGCTACACCTTC. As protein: CASTLREANYGYTF. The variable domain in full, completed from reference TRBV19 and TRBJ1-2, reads DGGITQSPKYLFRKEGQNVTLSCEQNLNHDAMYWYRQDPGQGLRLIYYSQIVNDFQKGDIAEGYSVSREKKESFPLTVTSAQKNPTAFYLCASTLREANYGYTFGSGTRLTVV.

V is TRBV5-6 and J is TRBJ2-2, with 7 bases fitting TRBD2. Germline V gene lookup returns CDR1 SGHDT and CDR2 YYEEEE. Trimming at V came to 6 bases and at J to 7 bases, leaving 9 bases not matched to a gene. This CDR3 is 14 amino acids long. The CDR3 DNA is TGTGCCAGCATTCTTGCCGGGGGGAACGGGGAGCTGTTTTTT. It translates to CASILAGGNGELFF.

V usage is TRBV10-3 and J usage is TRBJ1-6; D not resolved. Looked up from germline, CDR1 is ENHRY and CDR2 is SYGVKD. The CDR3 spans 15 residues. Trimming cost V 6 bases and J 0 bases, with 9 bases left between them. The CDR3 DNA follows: TGTGCCATCAGCCTAGAGAACTCCTATAATTCACCCCTCCACTTT. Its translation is CAISLENSYNSPLHF.

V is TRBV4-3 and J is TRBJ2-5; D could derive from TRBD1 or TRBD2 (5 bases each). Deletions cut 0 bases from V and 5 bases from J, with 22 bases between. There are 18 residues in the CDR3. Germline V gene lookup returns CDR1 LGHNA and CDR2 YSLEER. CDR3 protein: CASSQDASGIVGGETQYF. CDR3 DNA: TGCGCCAGCAGCCAAGATGCGTCAGGGATTGTCGGCGGGGAGACCCAGTACTTC.

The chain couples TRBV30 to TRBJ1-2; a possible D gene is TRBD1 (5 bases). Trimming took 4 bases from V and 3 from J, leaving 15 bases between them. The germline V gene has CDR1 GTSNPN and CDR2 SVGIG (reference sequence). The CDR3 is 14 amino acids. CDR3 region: CAWTANPGDYGYTF. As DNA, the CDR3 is TGTGCCTGGACCGCGAACCCGGGGGACTATGGCTACACCTTC.

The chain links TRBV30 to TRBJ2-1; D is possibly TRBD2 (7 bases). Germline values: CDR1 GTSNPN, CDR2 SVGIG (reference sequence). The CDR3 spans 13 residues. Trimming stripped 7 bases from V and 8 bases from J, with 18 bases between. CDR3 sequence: CASSTGGRDEQFF. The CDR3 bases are TGTGCCTCGTCTACGGGGGGCAGAGATGAGCAGTTCTTC.

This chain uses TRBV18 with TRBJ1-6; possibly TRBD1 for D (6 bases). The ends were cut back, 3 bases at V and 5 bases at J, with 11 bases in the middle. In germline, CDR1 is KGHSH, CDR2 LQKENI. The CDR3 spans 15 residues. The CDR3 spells CASSPTGSDNSPLHF. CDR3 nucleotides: TGTGCCAGCTCACCTACAGGGTCAGATAATTCACCCCTCCACTTT.

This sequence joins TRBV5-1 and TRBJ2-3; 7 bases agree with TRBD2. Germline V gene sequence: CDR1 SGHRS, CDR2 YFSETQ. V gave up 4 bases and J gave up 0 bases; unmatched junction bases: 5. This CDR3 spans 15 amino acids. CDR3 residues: CASSPGGHSTDTQYF. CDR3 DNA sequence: TGCGCCAGCAGCCCGGGGGGTCATAGCACAGATACGCAGTATTTT.

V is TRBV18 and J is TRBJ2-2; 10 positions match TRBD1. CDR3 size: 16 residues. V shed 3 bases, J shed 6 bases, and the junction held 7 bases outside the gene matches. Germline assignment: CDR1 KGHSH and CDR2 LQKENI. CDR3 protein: CASSPPGQGLAGELFF. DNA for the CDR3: TGTGCCAGCTCACCTCCGGGACAGGGGCTCGCCGGGGAGCTGTTTTTT.

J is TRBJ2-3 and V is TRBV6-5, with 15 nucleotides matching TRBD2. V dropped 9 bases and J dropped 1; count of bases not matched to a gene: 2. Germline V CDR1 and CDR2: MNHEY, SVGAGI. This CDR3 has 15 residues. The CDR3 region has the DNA TGTGCCAGTTGGACTAGCGGGAGGGGCACAGATACGCAGTATTTT. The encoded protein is CASWTSGRGTDTQYF.

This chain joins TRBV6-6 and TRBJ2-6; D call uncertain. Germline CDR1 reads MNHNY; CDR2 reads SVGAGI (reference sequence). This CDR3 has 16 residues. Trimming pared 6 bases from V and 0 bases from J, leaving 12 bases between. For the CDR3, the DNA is TGTGCCAGCAGCCCAGGACCCGGCTCTGGGGCCAACGTCCTGACTTTC. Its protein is CASSPGPGSGANVLTF.